One and the same sample provided the 8 T cell receptor beta chains below, sequenced in a study of tumor and adjacent non-tumor tissue in lung cancer. TCRbeta libraries were built with three rounds of nested PCR, modified from ARM-PCR. TCRdb recomputed calls from the multiplex PCR reads with MiXCR, one row per CDR3 protein. Among some 80,000 distinct CDR3 sequences listed, around 76% were seen once. RNA was extracted from bulk tissue without any cell sorting. Distant lung tissue was collected more than 3 cm away from the tumor edge. Sequencing was done on a sample of distant non-tumor lung tissue. The receptors were sampled from a woman aged 45-59 years with non-small cell lung cancer.

This clonotype was counted between two and nine times. V usage is TRBV20-1 and J usage is TRBJ2-6; D remains ambiguous. The CDR3 runs 16 residues. Germline assignment: CDR1 DFQATT and CDR2 SNEGSKA (reference sequence). V was shortened by 3 bases and J by 0 bases, with 12 bases between the two germline ends. CDR3 coding DNA: TGCAGTGCTAGCAACTTTTGGAGCTCTGGGGCCAACGTCCTGACTTTC. As protein: CSASNFWSSGANVLTF.

This clonotype came up once. The chain carries TRBV10-2 and TRBJ2-1; TRBD1 aligns across 9 bases. CDR1 and CDR2 from the germline V gene are WSHSY and SAAADI. The CDR3 has 15 residues. J gave up 5 bases and V 6 bases, and 8 bases lay outside the gene matches. The CDR3 nucleotides are TGCGCCAGCAGCGGGACAGGGATATGTCACAATGAGCAGTTCTTC. This translates into CASSGTGICHNEQFF.

A remark on this clonotype: An end of the junction differs from the germline gene, which may be a read error. The chain links TRBV4-2 to TRBJ2-7; D remains unclear. Germline CDR1 reads LGHNA; CDR2 reads YNFKEQ. The CDR3 covers 14 residues. The CDR3 coding sequence is TGTACCAGCAGCTCCGAGACAAACTCCTACGAGCAGTACTTC. This translates into CTSSSETNSYEQYF.

Concerning this clonotype itself: Relative to the germline gene, one junction end is altered; a read error may explain this. The chain uses TRBV4-1 and TRBJ2-7; TRBD1 agrees at 7 bases. The germline CDR1 and CDR2 sequences are MGHRA and YSYEKL. The CDR3 sequence is 14 residues long. CDR3 sequence (DNA): TGCGTCAGCAGCTACAGACAGGGTAGCTGGGAACAGTACTTC. It specifies CVSSYRQGSWEQYF.

This clonotype was recorded many times. The chain combines TRBV6-5 with TRBJ1-2; D unclear. The ends were cut back, 6 bases at V and 5 bases at J, with 7 bases in the middle. Per germline, CDR1 MNHEY and CDR2 SVGAGI. The CDR3 contains 11 residues. CDR3: CASRDRYGYTF. The CDR3 DNA reads TGTGCCAGCAGGGACCGATATGGCTACACCTTC.

There are many counts of this clonotype. This chain joins TRBV6-2 or TRBV6-3 and TRBJ1-4, with 8 bases that match TRBD1. The CDR3 contains 15 residues. The V and J ends lost 5 bases and 2 bases, in that order; junction bases with no gene match: 4. Germline CDR1 and CDR2: MNHEY and SVGEGT. In nucleotides, the CDR3 is TGTGCCAGCAGTCCCCGGACAGGGACTAATGAAAAACTGTTTTTT. This codes for CASSPRTGTNEKLFF.

Worth noting for this clonotype: The conserved phenylalanine or tryptophan is not found at the CDR3 terminus, so this likely reflects a read error. Because the CDR3's place on the DNA is in doubt, the DNA is left out and the CDR3 is given as listed by TCRdb. V and J are TRBV7-8 and TRBJ2-1. The germline gives CDR1 SGHVS, CDR2 FQNEAQ. The CDR3 adds up to 12 amino acids, both ends counted. This chain's CDR3 is CASSPDPRERFI.

Remarks on this clonotype: One junction end does not reproduce the germline sequence, and a read error may be involved. The chain is built from TRBV7-8 and TRBJ2-1; 8 nucleotides match TRBD2. The CDR3 extends over 12 amino acids. The germline gives CDR1 SGHVS, CDR2 FQNEAQ. CDR3 in amino acids: CASSLAGWWQLF. CDR3 DNA sequence: TGTGCCAGTAGCTTAGCGGGGTGGTGGCAGCTCTTC.